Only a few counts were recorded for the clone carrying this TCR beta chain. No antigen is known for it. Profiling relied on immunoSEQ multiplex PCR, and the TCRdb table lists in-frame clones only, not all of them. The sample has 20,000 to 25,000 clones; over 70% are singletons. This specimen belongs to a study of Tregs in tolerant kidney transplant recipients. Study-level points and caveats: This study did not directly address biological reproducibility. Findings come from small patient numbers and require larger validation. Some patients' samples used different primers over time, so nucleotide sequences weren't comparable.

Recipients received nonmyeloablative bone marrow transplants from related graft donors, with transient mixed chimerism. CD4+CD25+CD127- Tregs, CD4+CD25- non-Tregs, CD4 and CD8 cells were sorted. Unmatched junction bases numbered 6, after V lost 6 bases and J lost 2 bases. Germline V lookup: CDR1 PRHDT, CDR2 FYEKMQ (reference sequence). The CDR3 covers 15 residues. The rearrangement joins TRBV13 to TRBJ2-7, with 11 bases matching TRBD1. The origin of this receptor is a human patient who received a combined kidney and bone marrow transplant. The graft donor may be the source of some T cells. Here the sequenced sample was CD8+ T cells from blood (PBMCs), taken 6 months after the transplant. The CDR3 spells CASRDPGQGAYEQYF. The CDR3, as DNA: TGTGCCAGCAGAGATCCGGGACAGGGGGCCTACGAGCAGTACTTC.